The sequence of this T cell receptor (beta chain) was determined in a study of blood T cell repertoires in COVID-19. Sequenced by immunoSEQ multiplex PCR; TCRdb stores in-frame clones only, minus some. The table shows roughly 220,000 clones, with around 91% occurring only once. V gave up 3 bases and J gave up 3 bases; unmatched junction bases: 11. Germline V lookup: CDR1 LNHDA, CDR2 SQIVND (reference sequence). The CDR3 runs to 17 residues. The sequence came from a young woman in a cohort exposed to, infected with or recovered from COVID-19 (not recorded which). The sample comprised PBMCs or T cells enriched from blood (not recorded which). The genes are TRBV19 and TRBJ2-3, with 8 nucleotides matching TRBD2. CDR3 coding DNA: TGTGCCAGTAGTATGGTTAGCAGCGGGAGTGGGACAGATACGCAGTATTTT. Amino acid sequence: CASSMVSSGSGTDTQYF.